This TCR beta chain was identified during a study of CD8+ T cells in alopecia areata. Treatment defined: oral pan-JAK inhibitor, 5-10 mg twice daily. Alopecia areata patients provided lesional scalp punch biopsies and peripheral blood. About this clone itself: Its antigen is as yet unknown.

Extraction of RNA preceded its reverse transcription into cDNA, which served as the sequencing template. Assay used: immunoSEQ multiplex PCR; TCRdb lists only in-frame clones, some missing. The sample lists more than 200,000 clones; over 60% were seen once. The CDR3 extends over 14 amino acids. V was trimmed by 3 bases and J by 1 base, leaving 9 bases between them. Germline CDR1 reads MGHDK; CDR2 reads SYGVNS. Study-wide points: Administration of tofacitinib significantly diminished scalp clonality and expanded CD8+ clones within the top 100.

The J gene is TRBJ1-1, the V gene TRBV25-1; no reliable D call. The TCR sequence derives from a human donor with alopecia areata. The source was CD4+ T cells sorted from blood, collected at approximately week 44, from a patient treated with tofacitinib. In DNA, the CDR3 is TGTGCCAGCAGTGACAATCTAGAGAACACTGAAGCTTTCTTT. It specifies CASSDNLENTEAFF.